This TCR beta chain originates from a study of blood T cell repertoires in COVID-19. Study-wide background: Material from acute and convalescent COVID-19 was sourced from the United States, Italy and Spain. Nucleic acid was either cDNA or gDNA, and it came from T cells, B-cell-depleted T cells, or PBMCs.

In the authors' workflow: Counts of nucleated cells, estimated from reference gene primer amplification, were obtained. Profiled with immunoSEQ multiplex PCR; TCRdb holds only in-frame clones, not every one. V, J and clone size are those of that table, while D and trimming were read from the DNA. Of around 30,000 clones listed, roughly 87% are singletons. V shed 5 bases and J 8 bases; nucleotides not matched to a gene: 11. The V gene's germline CDR1 is SEHNR and CDR2 FQNEAQ (reference sequence). The CDR3 is 16 residues long. The chain employs TRBV7-9 and TRBJ2-1, with 11 bases lining up with TRBD2. Sequencing was carried out using peripheral blood. The sequence derives from a man over 45 with active or convalescent COVID-19. This CDR3 is CASSPALAGVIHEQFF. The CDR3 nucleotides read TGTGCCAGCAGCCCCGCACTAGCGGGAGTTATCCATGAGCAGTTCTTC.